The T cell receptor (beta chain) under discussion was sequenced for a study of blood T cell repertoires in COVID-19. Looking at the study overall: The origin of the acute and convalescent COVID-19 samples was the United States, Italy and Spain. T cells, B-cell-depleted T cells, or PBMCs supplied cDNA or gDNA.

Per the original data handling: By means of reference gene primer amplification, nucleated cell counts were estimated. The data were produced by immunoSEQ multiplex PCR, yet TCRdb's version contains in-frame clones alone and is incomplete. V and J calls and clone size are copied from that table; D and trimming were computed from the DNA. The data contain about 260,000 clones, 84% of them singletons. CDR1 and CDR2 (germline): SGHRS, YFSETQ. This CDR3 spans 14 amino acids. V lost 2 bases and J lost 7, with 10 bases in between. Sequenced material: peripheral blood. This clonotype was sampled from a man in his sixties with acute or convalescent COVID-19. V gene TRBV5-1 combines with J gene TRBJ1-6; D is perhaps TRBD1 (6 bases). CDR3 sequence reads: CASSFTGLNSPLHF. CDR3 in DNA: TGCGCCAGCAGCTTCACAGGGCTCAATTCACCCCTCCACTTT.